The following is a T cell receptor beta chain sequence with its context. The repertoire was sequenced with immunoSEQ multiplex PCR; TCRdb's copy has only in-frame clones and lacks some. The table includes more than 60,000 clones, around 87% detected once. Trimming removed 3 bases at V and 0 bases at J, with 3 bases between. This CDR3 is 12 amino acids long. CDR1 is KGHSH, CDR2 LQKENI, per germline. The data were obtained in a study of blood T cell repertoires in COVID-19. The V call is TRBV18, the J call TRBJ2-7, with D unresolved. Source material: peripheral blood. This receptor was obtained from a man aged 60-69 years with acute or convalescent COVID-19. CDR3 residues: CASSPSSYEQYF. The CDR3 DNA reads as TGTGCCAGCTCACCGAGCTCCTACGAGCAGTACTTC.